Below, 25 T cell receptor beta chains from the same sample are listed, as sequenced in a study of a mutant IDH1 vaccine in newly diagnosed glioma. Only in-frame clones appear in the TCRdb table, and some are missing; sequencing was by immunoSEQ multiplex PCR. This table has some 51,000 clones, roughly 73% appearing once. Time point here: week 5, during vaccination. The vaccine gave 300 ug of a 20-mer mutant IDH1 peptide subcutaneously per dose. Antigens of these TCRs are unknown. This sample comprised PBMCs, obtained from a glioma patient whose treatment included an IDH1 peptide vaccine. These receptors originate from a middle-aged woman with glioma.

The rearrangement joins TRBV19 to TRBJ2-7; weak D call: TRBD1 (5 bases). CDR1 LNHDA and CDR2 SQIVND come from the germline V gene (reference sequence). The CDR3 extends over 14 amino acids. With 6 bases removed from V and 3 bases from J, the gap between germline ends came to 15 bases. The CDR3 protein is CASSPRQLNYEQYF. The CDR3 DNA is TGTGCCAGTAGCCCTAGACAGTTAAACTACGAGCAGTACTTC.

The rearrangement uses TRBV11-2 and TRBJ1-6, with D perhaps TRBD1 (5 bases). V was cut by 7 bases and J by 11 bases, with 15 bases left in between. Germline loops: CDR1 SGHAT, CDR2 FQNNGV. The CDR3 loop spans 13 amino acids. DNA of the CDR3: TGTGCCAGCACCCGGGGGGGGAACCCACCCCTCCACTTT. It encodes CASTRGGNPPLHF.

The rearrangement uses TRBV19 and TRBJ1-4; tentative D call: TRBD1 (5 bases). Germline V gives CDR1 LNHDA, CDR2 SQIVND (reference sequence). The CDR3 is 14 residues long. V dropped 6 bases and J dropped 6 bases, with 14 bases sitting between them. The CDR3 DNA reads TGTGCCAGTAGCGAATGGCAGGGCTATGAAAAACTGTTTTTT. Residues: CASSEWQGYEKLFF. Using reference TRBV19 and TRBJ1-4 for the parts outside the CDR3, the full variable domain is DGGITQSPKYLFRKEGQNVTLSCEQNLNHDAMYWYRQDPGQGLRLIYYSQIVNDFQKGDIAEGYSVSREKKESFPLTVTSAQKNPTAFYLCASSEWQGYEKLFFGSGTQLSVL.

V gene TRBV10-3 combines with J gene TRBJ2-6, with D unresolved. Trimming removed 6 bases at V and 1 base at J, with 10 bases between. There are 15 residues in the CDR3. Germline CDR1 reads ENHRY; CDR2 reads SYGVKD. CDR3 nucleotide sequence: TGTGCCATCAGGCCCGTTAATTCTGGGGCCAACGTCCTGACTTTC. Translation: CAIRPVNSGANVLTF.

The gene calls are TRBV27 and TRBJ2-7; possibly TRBD1 or TRBD2 for D (5 bases each). The CDR3 totals 15 residues. Trimming left V 8 bases short and J 3 bases short, with 20 bases between. Germline V CDR1 and CDR2: MNHEY, SMNVEV (reference sequence). DNA of the CDR3: TGTGCCAGCGCCCTATCGGGACGGGGCGGCTACGAGCAGTACTTC. Residues: CASALSGRGGYEQYF.

CDR3 region: CASTPGAEQYF. CDR3 coding DNA: TGTGCCAGCACCCCCGGGGCCGAGCAGTACTTC. The V gene is TRBV21-1, the J gene TRBJ2-7. TRBV21-1 has pseudogene status. The CDR3 has 11 amino acids.

The V gene is TRBV7-2, the J gene TRBJ1-1; no clear D. V dropped 4 bases and J dropped 1 base, with 7 bases sitting between them. The CDR3 is made up of 13 amino acids. Per germline, CDR1 SGHTA and CDR2 FQGNSA. The CDR3 DNA sequence: TGTGCCAGCAGCTACAGATCGAACACTGAAGCTTTCTTT. Protein sequence: CASSYRSNTEAFF.

This chain connects TRBV7-2 to TRBJ1-2; TRBD1 aligns across 7 bases. This CDR3 is 14 amino acids long. The germline CDR1 and CDR2 sequences are SGHTA and FQGNSA. V dropped 5 bases and J dropped 4; count of bases not matched to a gene: 7. The CDR3 coding sequence is TGTGCCAGCAGCCCTCAGGGGGTCTCCTATGGCTACACCTTC. Translating gives CASSPQGVSYGYTF.

This sequence joins TRBV4-3 and TRBJ2-3, with D unclear. Germline CDR1 is LGHNA and CDR2 is YSLEER. With 0 bases removed from V and 4 bases from J, the gap between germline ends came to 5 bases. The CDR3 extends over 13 amino acids. CDR3 region: CASSQEAPDTQYF. The CDR3 DNA is TGCGCCAGCAGCCAAGAAGCCCCAGATACGCAGTATTTT.

V usage is TRBV10-3 and J usage is TRBJ2-3; D might be TRBD1 (6 bases). V lost 6 bases to trimming and J lost 0 bases, with 22 bases between them. This CDR3 spans 18 amino acids. Per germline, CDR1 ENHRY and CDR2 SYGVKD. The CDR3, as DNA: TGTGCCATCAGCGAGACTTATTCAGGGGTTTCTAGCACAGATACGCAGTATTTT. It codes for CAISETYSGVSSTDTQYF.

The rearrangement uses TRBV6-6 and TRBJ1-1, with D unresolved. The germline V gene has CDR1 MNHNY and CDR2 SVGAGI (reference sequence). Trimming cost V 6 bases and J 0 bases, with 14 bases left between them. The CDR3 is 15 residues long. The CDR3 reads CASRDLLQMNTEAFF. For the CDR3, the DNA is TGTGCCAGCAGGGACCTCCTACAGATGAACACTGAAGCTTTCTTT.

The V gene is TRBV2, the J gene TRBJ2-1; perhaps TRBD2 as D (5 bases). CDR3 size: 16 residues. Germline lookup yields CDR1 SNHLY and CDR2 FYNNEI. With 1 base removed from V and 9 bases from J, the gap between germline ends came to 19 bases. DNA for the CDR3: TGTGCCAGCAGTGAAGGGAGCGGCAGAGTGGGCATTGAGCAGTTCTTC. Translating gives CASSEGSGRVGIEQFF.

CDR3 sequence: CASSEAPLAGASYEQYF. Written as DNA, the CDR3 is TGTGCCAGCAGTGAAGCGCCCCTAGCGGGGGCCTCCTACGAGCAGTACTTC. The gene calls are TRBV2 and TRBJ2-7, with 10 bases matching TRBD2. This CDR3 spans 17 amino acids. V was pared by 0 bases and J by 0 bases, with 5 bases of the junction left unmatched. Germline lookup yields CDR1 SNHLY and CDR2 FYNNEI.

V usage is TRBV15 and J usage is TRBJ2-5; D call uncertain. The germline gives CDR1 LNHNV, CDR2 YYDKDF (reference sequence). CDR3 length: 15 amino acids. The ends were cut back, 3 bases at V and 5 bases at J, with 16 bases in the middle. CDR3 sequence: CATSSARALGETQYF. In DNA form, the CDR3 reads TGTGCCACCAGCAGTGCACGGGCCCTAGGTGAGACCCAGTACTTC.

The V and J genes are TRBV5-1 and TRBJ2-7; no clear D. The germline V gene encodes CDR1 SGHRS and CDR2 YFSETQ. The CDR3 is made up of 13 amino acids. V was pared by 3 bases and J by 3 bases, with 10 bases between. The CDR3 DNA follows: TGCGCCAGCAGCTGGGGTATTCTCTACGAGCAGTACTTC. The encoded protein is CASSWGILYEQYF. The entire variable domain, with the rest obtained from reference TRBV5-1 and TRBJ2-7, is as follows: KAGVTQTPRYLIKTRGQQVTLSCSPISGHRSVSWYQQTPGQGLQFLFEYFSETQRNKGNFPGRFSGRQFSNSRSEMNVSTLELGDSALYLCASSWGILYEQYFGPGTRLTVT.

This clone was detected a few times. This rearrangement joins TRBV7-2 to TRBJ1-5; D not certain. Per the germline V gene, CDR1 is SGHTA and CDR2 is FQGNSA. Between the trimmed V and J ends, which lost 5 bases and 5 bases, there was a span of 13 bases. The CDR3 extends over 14 amino acids. The DNA for the CDR3 is TGTGCCAGCAGCCCACGCGTCCCCGATCAGCCCCAGCATTTT. The encoded protein is CASSPRVPDQPQHF.

This chain connects TRBV5-5 to TRBJ1-6; no definite D call. The CDR3 contains 14 residues. Trimming removed 1 base from V and 9 bases from J, with 11 bases in between. Germline-derived CDR1 and CDR2 are SGHKS and YYEKEE (reference sequence). CDR3 sequence (DNA): TGTGCCAGCAGCTTGCTAGGGTTAGGTTCACCCCTCCACTTT. Translation: CASSLLGLGSPLHF. Full variable domain (rest looked up from reference TRBV5-5 and TRBJ1-6): DAGVTQSPTHLIKTRGQQVTLRCSPISGHKSVSWYQQVLGQGPQFIFQYYEKEERGRGNFPDRFSARQFPNYSSELNVNALLLGDSALYLCASSLLGLGSPLHFGNGTRLTVT.

This sequence joins TRBV5-6 and TRBJ2-5, with 7 bases lining up with TRBD1. This CDR3 spans 14 amino acids. The V gene end was trimmed by 2 bases and the J gene end by 5 bases; junction bases not matched to a gene: 6. Germline CDR1 is SGHDT and CDR2 is YYEEEE. CDR3 in DNA: TGTGCCAGCAGCTTAAAAGGGGGCCTGGAGACCCAGTACTTC. It codes for CASSLKGGLETQYF.

V is TRBV6-5 and J is TRBJ1-1, with a tentative D call TRBD1 (6 bases). The CDR3 totals 13 residues. In germline, CDR1 is MNHEY, CDR2 SVGAGI. Trimming pared 6 bases from V and 1 base from J, leaving 9 bases between. CDR3 residues: CASSGTKNTEAFF. In DNA form, the CDR3 reads TGTGCCAGCAGCGGGACAAAGAACACTGAAGCTTTCTTT.

The chain joins TRBV6-1 to TRBJ1-3; D not resolved. Trimming shortened V by 1 base and J by 3 bases, and 7 bases separated the two germline ends. In germline, CDR1 is MNHNS, CDR2 SASEGT. CDR3 length equals 14 residues. The CDR3 DNA follows: TGTGCCAGCAGTGAAGGTGCCTTTGGAAACACCATATATTTT. Its translation: CASSEGAFGNTIYF.

The CDR3 DNA reads TGTGCCAGCAGCTTAGTAGGGGTGAGTGAAGCTTTCTTT. Translating it yields CASSLVGVSEAFF. This chain connects TRBV7-6 to TRBJ1-1; TRBD1 might be the D (5 bases). Germline V gene lookup returns CDR1 SGHVS and CDR2 FNYEAQ. With 1 base removed from V and 7 bases from J, the gap between germline ends came to 10 bases. The CDR3 is 13 residues long.

The chain employs TRBV29-1 and TRBJ2-3, with D possibly being TRBD2 (5 bases). The CDR3 runs 13 residues. V was pared by 6 bases and J by 4 bases, with 14 bases between. Germline V lookup: CDR1 SQVTM, CDR2 ANQGSEA. Written as DNA, the CDR3 is TGCAGCGTCCCCAACCACGGGGCAGATACGCAGTATTTT. It encodes CSVPNHGADTQYF.

The chain joins TRBV10-3 to TRBJ2-6, with TRBD1 matching 7 bases. V gave up 4 bases and J gave up 1 base; unmatched junction bases: 7. Germline V CDR1 and CDR2: ENHRY, SYGVKD. The CDR3 sequence is 17 residues long. For the CDR3, the DNA is TGTGCCATCAGTGGGACAGGTAGAGGGTCTGGGGCCAACGTCCTGACTTTC. As protein: CAISGTGRGSGANVLTF.

This clone was detected once. The rearrangement uses TRBV7-8 and TRBJ1-1; a possible D gene is TRBD1 (5 bases). Germline assignment: CDR1 SGHVS and CDR2 FQNEAQ. This CDR3 spans 12 amino acids. The V end lost 1 base, the J end lost 10 bases, and 10 bases lay between the germline ends. The CDR3 coding sequence is TGTGCCAGCAGCTTAGAATTGGGGGGAGCTTTCTTT. Translated, it gives CASSLELGGAFF.

The chain uses TRBV5-1 and TRBJ2-1; 8 bases map to TRBD1. Per the germline V gene, CDR1 is SGHRS and CDR2 is YFSETQ. Trimming removed 5 bases from V and 7 bases from J; junction bases left unmatched: 14. The CDR3 sequence is 16 residues long. Written as DNA, the CDR3 is TGCGCCAGCAGAGGGGGGTCAGGGGGCGCGGATAATGAGCAGTTCTTC. Residues: CASRGGSGGADNEQFF.